These T cell receptor delta chains were read from a single sample in a study of gamma-delta T cells after stem cell transplantation. TCRdb reapplied CATT to the RT-PCR reads. The data contain 7,600 or so delta-chain clones, roughly 15% of them singletons. Sequencing was done on a sample of gamma-delta T cells. These receptors originate from a human donor. It is not recorded whose cells these are; they may come from a transplant donor. CDR3s include the opening cysteine and the closing phenylalanine or tryptophan. D genes are given only for firm matches.

TRDV1	TRDJ1	TRDD3	CALGEIVLPTLILGDTRMVLHDTDKLIF
TRDV1	TRDJ1	TRDD3	CALGERWIKSPLLGDERRSTNTDKLIF
TRAV29/DV5	TRDJ2	-	CAASAMGTQTTQLFF
TRDV1	TRDJ1	-	CALGHPIPPWLRKYTDKLIF
TRAV29/DV5	TRDJ1	-	CAASVTPPGDAYTDKLIF
TRDV3	TRDJ1	TRDD3	CAFGFRTWGPQGHKLIF
TRDV1	TRDJ2	TRDD3	CALGELPQGLLGDWTAQLFF
TRDV2	TRDJ1	TRDD3	CACDKSGDGDKLIF
TRDV1	TRDJ1	-	CALGCHGEIVIAPHTDKLIF
TRDV2	TRDJ3	TRDD3	CACDTVEGLSTGGYASWDTRQMFF
TRDV2	TRDJ1	TRDD3	CACDKRRGGGLPNTDKLIF
TRDV2	TRDJ3	-	CACDTWGALSWDTRQMFF
TRDV2	TRDJ1	TRDD3	CACDTGGVLGDIPDKLIF
TRDV3	TRDJ1	-	CAFSLATPEWGYTDKLIF
TRDV3	TRDJ2	-	CALASGGPTLTAQLFF
TRDV1	TRDJ1	-	CALAGAVEADWARRNKLIF
TRDV1	TRDJ1	TRDD3	CALGERALLGDSIDKLIF
TRDV2	TRDJ2	TRDD3	CACDVLGDGEAQLFF
TRDV2	TRDJ1	TRDD3	CACDTWGYDKFIF
TRDV1	TRDJ1	-	CALGDRGGTSKYTDKLIF
TRDV1	TRDJ1	TRDD3	CALGTLPWGYGADKLIF
TRDV1	TRDJ1	TRDD3	CALGDGASSYPYWGIRGDKLIF
TRDV1	TRDJ1	TRDD3	CALGVTFLRLLGDTDKLIF
TRDV2	TRDJ3	TRDD3	CACDNWGSSWDTRQMFF
TRDV1	TRDJ1	-	CALALTVKGSDKLIF
TRDV1	TRDJ1	-	CALGEIGLGRSDKLIF
TRDV2	TRDJ2	TRDD3	CACDSTGGALTAQLFF
TRDV3	TRDJ1	TRDD3	CAFNQPYDVGDTADKLIF
TRDV2	TRDJ3	TRDD3	CACDPLLGNTPSSWDTRQMFF
TRDV1	TRDJ1	-	CALGERTFLLGILTDKLIF
TRDV3	TRDJ1	-	CAFPKKTWPSEHSRGFSDKLIF
TRDV2	TRDJ1	TRDD3	CACDALLGASSYTDKLIF
TRDV2	TRDJ3	TRDD3	CACDQYWGSSWDTRQMFF
TRDV2	TRDJ1	TRDD3	CACDVLGDTTDKLIF
TRDV1	TRDJ1	TRDD3	CALGEPRIPDTRDKLIF